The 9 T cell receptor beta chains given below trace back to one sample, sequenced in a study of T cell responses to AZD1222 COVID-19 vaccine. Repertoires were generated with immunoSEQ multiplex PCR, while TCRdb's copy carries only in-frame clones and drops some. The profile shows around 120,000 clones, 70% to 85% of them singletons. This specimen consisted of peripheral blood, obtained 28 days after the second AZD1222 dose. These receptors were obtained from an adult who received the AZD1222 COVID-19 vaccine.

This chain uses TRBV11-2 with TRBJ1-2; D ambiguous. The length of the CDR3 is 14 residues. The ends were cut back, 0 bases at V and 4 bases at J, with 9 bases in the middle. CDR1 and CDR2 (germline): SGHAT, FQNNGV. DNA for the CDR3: TGTGCCAGCAGCTTAGACGCGGGAAGCTATGGCTACACCTTC. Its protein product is CASSLDAGSYGYTF.

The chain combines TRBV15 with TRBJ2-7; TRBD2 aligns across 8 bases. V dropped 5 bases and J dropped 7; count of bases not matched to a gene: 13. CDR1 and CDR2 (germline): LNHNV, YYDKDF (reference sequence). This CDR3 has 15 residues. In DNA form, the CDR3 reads TGTGCCACCAGCTTCACGACCGGGAGGGTCTGGGAGCAGTACTTC. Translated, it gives CATSFTTGRVWEQYF.

Written as DNA, the CDR3 is TGTGCCAGCACGACCGAGAGCAATTCACCCCTCCACTTT. Residues: CASTTESNSPLHF. The chain has TRBV28 and TRBJ1-6; no reliable D call. The germline V gene encodes CDR1 MDHEN and CDR2 SYDVKM. Between the trimmed V and J ends, which lost 7 bases and 7 bases, there was a span of 11 bases. CDR3 length: 13 amino acids. Variable domain in full (rest from reference TRBV28 and TRBJ1-6): DVKVTQSSRYLVKRTGEKVFLECVQDMDHENMFWYRQDPGLGLRLIYFSYDVKMKEKGDIPEGYSVSREKKERFSLILESASTNQTSMYLCASTTESNSPLHFGNGTRLTVT.

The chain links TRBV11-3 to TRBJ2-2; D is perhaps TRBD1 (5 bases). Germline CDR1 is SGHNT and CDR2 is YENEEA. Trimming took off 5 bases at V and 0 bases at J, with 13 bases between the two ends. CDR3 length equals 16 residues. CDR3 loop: CASSQYGQTNTGELFF. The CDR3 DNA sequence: TGTGCCAGCAGCCAATATGGACAAACGAACACCGGGGAGCTGTTTTTT.

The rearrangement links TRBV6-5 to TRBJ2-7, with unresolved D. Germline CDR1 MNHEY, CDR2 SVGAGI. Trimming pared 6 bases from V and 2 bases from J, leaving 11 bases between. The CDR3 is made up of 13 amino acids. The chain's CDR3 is CASRGLGTYEQYF. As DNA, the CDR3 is TGTGCCAGCAGGGGATTGGGAACCTACGAGCAGTACTTC.

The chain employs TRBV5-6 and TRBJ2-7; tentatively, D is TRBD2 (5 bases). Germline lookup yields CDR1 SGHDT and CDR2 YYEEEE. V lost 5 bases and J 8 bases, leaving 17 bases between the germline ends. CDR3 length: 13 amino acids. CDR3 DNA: TGTGCCAGCAGGCCAACCGGGAACCTTAAGCAGTACTTC. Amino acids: CASRPTGNLKQYF.

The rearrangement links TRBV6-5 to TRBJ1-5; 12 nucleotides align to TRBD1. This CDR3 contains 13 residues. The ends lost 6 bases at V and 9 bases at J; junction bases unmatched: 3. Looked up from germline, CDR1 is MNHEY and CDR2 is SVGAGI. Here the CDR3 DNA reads TGTGCCAGCAGAGGGACAGGGGGCGCGCCCCAGCATTTT. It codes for CASRGTGGAPQHF.

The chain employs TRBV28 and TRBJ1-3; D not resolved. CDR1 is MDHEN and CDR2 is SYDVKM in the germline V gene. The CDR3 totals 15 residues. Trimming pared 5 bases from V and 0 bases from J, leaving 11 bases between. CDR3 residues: CASSVVHLSGNTIYF. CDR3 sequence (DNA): TGTGCCAGCAGTGTCGTTCACCTCTCTGGAAACACCATATATTTT.

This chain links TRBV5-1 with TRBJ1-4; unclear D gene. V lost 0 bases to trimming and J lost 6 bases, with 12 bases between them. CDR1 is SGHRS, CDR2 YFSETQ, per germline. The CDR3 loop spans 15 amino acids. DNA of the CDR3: TGCGCCAGCAGCTTGGAACGTCTTGGTTATGAAAAACTGTTTTTT. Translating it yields CASSLERLGYEKLFF.